This T cell receptor beta chain was captured in a study of T cell responses to AZD1222 COVID-19 vaccine. Study-level findings and limits: White British ancestry dominated among donors, who included more females, and clonal diversity was possibly underestimated. It was only a handful of AZD1222 recipients who were seropositive at baseline. Only after the peak T cell response were repertoires sampled.

This clone was observed a single time. Its antigen is unidentified. The table came from immunoSEQ multiplex PCR; TCRdb's copy has only in-frame clones and leaves some out. Altogether 140,000 to 150,000 clones are present, approximately 92% being singletons, with the ten largest covering approximately 1.5%. V lost 0 bases and J 7 bases, leaving 4 bases between the germline ends. The CDR3 runs to 12 residues. Germline V gives CDR1 SGHNT, CDR2 YENEEA. This receptor was obtained from an adult in good health. The material sequenced was peripheral blood, taken on day 0 of AZD1222 vaccination. The chain employs TRBV11-3 and TRBJ2-1; no clear D. The CDR3 DNA sequence: TGTGCCAGCAGCTTAGATCCTAATGAGCAGTTCTTC. This encodes CASSLDPNEQFF.